This T cell receptor (beta chain) was sequenced during a study of T cell repertoires in cytomegalovirus infection (dated by TCRdb to about 2019). Describing the broader study: The peptide stimulations were aimed at well-studied HLA-B-restricted epitopes as well as recently identified HLA-C-restricted CMV epitopes, whose presentation resists viral immunomodulation. Because public TCR beta signatures pointed to carriage of CMV infection together with the matching HLA type, the HLA type of each donor mattered for the analysis. Study-wide conclusions, independent of this receptor: The ex vivo response was dominated by HLA-C-restricted CMV-specific TCR beta clonotypes, which also provided the single most frequent clonotype in two of eight donors. In both this cohort and an independent cohort of some 350 donors, the cumulative frequency of public TCR beta family members distinguished carriers of CMV infection plus the relevant HLA type.

Read against the paper, the sample's treatment or condition label means: in vitro stimulation with specific CMV peptide epitopes to enrich CMV-specific T cells. Sequencing was carried out with an Illumina HiSeq 1500. The public reads were run again by TCRdb, first through fastp at Q25 and then through MiXCR, and only productive beta chains were kept. Every distinct CDR3 protein forms one entry, paired with its most common genes and DNA. The sample table holds approximately 730,000 distinct CDR3 sequences, of which approximately 32% were seen once. Clones ranked in the top ten supply approximately 14% of the sample. Trimming takes 4 bases off V and 4 bases off J; junction bases not matched to a gene: 6. From cysteine to phenylalanine, the CDR3 is 14 amino acids long. Only the CDR3 DNA stays, 42 bases, in frame from base 1. CDR1 and CDR2, per the germline V gene (reference sequence), are SEHNR and FQNEAQ.

There are many counts of this clonotype. Its antigen remains undetermined. No much larger clone exists at a distance of one base, and base qualities are not known. This receptor was identified in a human donor in good health (CMV status not recorded). Some clones in this sample may be carry-over from other donors' samples. The sequences come from cultured CD8+ T cells from PBMCs, collected from culture after CMV antigen stimulation. The V gene is TRBV7-9 and the J gene is TRBJ1-1; TRBD1 fits 7 bases in the junction. In nucleotides, the sequence is TGTGCCAGCAGCTCAAAGGCAGGGGGCACTGAAGCTTTCTTT. This encodes CASSSKAGGTEAFF.